This entry lists 18 T cell receptor beta chains sequenced from one sample in a study of OX40 agonist ivuxolimab in advanced cancers. Sequencing used immunoSEQ multiplex PCR; TCRdb keeps in-frame clones, though not all of them. Found here are fewer than 50,000 clones, about 90% of them singletons; the top ten hold 0.45% to 0.6%. This sample comprised CD4+ or CD8+ T cells sorted from blood, obtained in a trial of the OX40 agonist ivuxolimab. Every receptor here comes from an adult with an advanced solid tumor such as melanoma, head and neck, liver or kidney cancer.

This clone was picked up one time. The gene calls are TRBV2 and TRBJ1-2; D call uncertain. Trimming took off 5 bases at V and 8 bases at J, with 18 bases between the two ends. The CDR3 is made up of 14 amino acids. Germline V gives CDR1 SNHLY, CDR2 FYNNEI. The CDR3 region is CASSPGQRLWGYTF. CDR3 sequence (DNA): TGTGCCAGCAGTCCGGGTCAAAGGCTTTGGGGCTACACCTTC.

This chain uses TRBV10-3 with TRBJ2-7, with a possible D match to TRBD2 (6 bases). Between the trimmed V and J ends, which lost 4 bases and 0 bases, there was a span of 13 bases. Germline CDR1 is ENHRY and CDR2 is SYGVKD. The length of the CDR3 is 15 residues. The CDR3, as DNA: TGTGCCATCAGTGCCTATTCGACTAGCTCCTACGAGCAGTACTTC. This gives the protein CAISAYSTSSYEQYF.

The rearrangement joins TRBV5-1 to TRBJ1-2; D is unclear. The germline gives CDR1 SGHRS, CDR2 YFSETQ. This CDR3 region has 17 residues. Trimming took 0 bases from V and 2 from J, leaving 17 bases between them. The CDR3: CASSLAQSGSMNYGYTF. The CDR3 DNA is TGCGCCAGCAGCTTGGCACAGAGCGGTAGTATGAACTATGGCTACACCTTC.

J is TRBJ2-1 and V is TRBV5-4; D is unclear. This CDR3 contains 15 residues. Trimming stripped 4 bases from V and 2 bases from J, with 13 bases between. Per germline, CDR1 SGHNT and CDR2 YYREEE (reference sequence). The CDR3 coding sequence is TGTGCCAGCAGCCCCTCTAGGCCTACCTACAATGAGCAGTTCTTC. This codes for CASSPSRPTYNEQFF.

CDR3 bases: TGTGCCAGCAGCTCCGGACAGGGTTGGACGTCGCGCACAGATACGCAGTATTTT. Its translation is CASSSGQGWTSRTDTQYF. The chain employs TRBV7-9 and TRBJ2-3, with TRBD1 identical over 8 bases. CDR1 is SEHNR, CDR2 FQNEAQ, per germline (reference sequence). Losses at the gene ends were 4 bases for V and 1 base for J; bases not matched to a gene: 13. CDR3 length: 18 amino acids.

The rearrangement joins TRBV29-1 to TRBJ1-1; unclear D gene. CDR1 and CDR2 from the germline V gene are SQVTM and ANQGSEA. The CDR3 totals 13 residues. Trimming shortened V by 2 bases and J by 1 base, and 8 bases separated the two germline ends. The CDR3 DNA reads TGCAGCGTTGAAAAGTGGGAGAACACTGAAGCTTTCTTT. This codes for CSVEKWENTEAFF.

This sequence joins TRBV5-6 and TRBJ1-1, with no clear D. This CDR3 comprises 15 residues. V dropped 4 bases and J dropped 2 bases, with 15 bases sitting between them. Germline V gives CDR1 SGHDT, CDR2 YYEEEE. The CDR3 nucleotides are TGTGCCAGCAGCGAGTGGGGTGACCGAAACACTGAAGCTTTCTTT. Residues: CASSEWGDRNTEAFF.

For this clone: Other DNA sequences within the sample encode an identical CDR3. This chain uses TRBV19 with TRBJ2-1, with D unclear. Looked up from germline, CDR1 is LNHDA and CDR2 is SQIVND (reference sequence). The CDR3 runs 13 residues. Between the trimmed V and J ends, which lost 2 bases and 0 bases, there was a span of 2 bases. The CDR3: CASSISSYNEQFF. The DNA for the CDR3 is TGTGCCAGTAGTATAAGCTCCTACAATGAGCAGTTCTTC.

The chain has TRBV2 and TRBJ1-3; D is perhaps TRBD1 (6 bases). Per the germline V gene, CDR1 is SNHLY and CDR2 is FYNNEI. This CDR3 comprises 15 residues. Trimming took off 6 bases at V and 0 bases at J, with 12 bases between the two ends. CDR3 in DNA: TGTGCCAGCAGAACAGGGATCTTCTCTGGAAACACCATATATTTT. This gives the protein CASRTGIFSGNTIYF. Based on the CDR3 plus reference TRBV2 and TRBJ1-3, the full variable domain is EPEVTQTPSHQVTQMGQEVILRCVPISNHLYFYWYRQILGQKVEFLVSFYNNEISEKSEIFDDQFSVERPDGSNFTLKIRSTKLEDSAMYFCASRTGIFSGNTIYFGEGSWLTVV.

For the CDR3, the DNA is TGTGCCAGCAGCTTCAAATCCGGGACAGCGACGGGTATGAACACTGAAGCTTTCTTT. It specifies CASSFKSGTATGMNTEAFF. V and J are TRBV11-2 and TRBJ1-1, with 7 bases that match TRBD1. V gave up 3 bases and J gave up 0 bases; unmatched junction bases: 16. This CDR3 spans 19 amino acids. CDR1 SGHAT and CDR2 FQNNGV come from the germline V gene.

The V gene is TRBV7-9, the J gene TRBJ2-7; the D is unclear. Germline-derived CDR1 and CDR2 are SEHNR and FQNEAQ (reference sequence). The CDR3 totals 15 residues. V lost 0 bases and J 0 bases, leaving 9 bases between the germline ends. The CDR3 nucleotides are TGTGCCAGCAGCTTAGCGATGGCGGACTCCTACGAGCAGTACTTC. Translation gives CASSLAMADSYEQYF.

This chain connects TRBV6-5 to TRBJ2-4; 8 bases are a match to TRBD2. Germline-derived CDR1 and CDR2 are MNHEY and SVGAGI. This CDR3 region has 15 residues. Trimming cost V 6 bases and J 3 bases; bases outside gene matches: 7. In DNA, the CDR3 is TGTGCCAGCAGCCGAACGGGACTAGGCAAAAACATTCAGTACTTC. It yields the protein CASSRTGLGKNIQYF.

This chain connects TRBV5-5 to TRBJ1-2; no clear D. CDR3 length: 14 amino acids. Per the germline V gene, CDR1 is SGHKS and CDR2 is YYEKEE (reference sequence). V was cut by 0 bases and J by 0 bases, with 6 bases left in between. The chain's CDR3 is CASSLGASNYGYTF. The DNA of the CDR3 is TGTGCCAGCAGCTTGGGGGCCTCTAACTATGGCTACACCTTC. The whole variable domain, remainder taken from reference TRBV5-5 and TRBJ1-2, is DAGVTQSPTHLIKTRGQQVTLRCSPISGHKSVSWYQQVLGQGPQFIFQYYEKEERGRGNFPDRFSARQFPNYSSELNVNALLLGDSALYLCASSLGASNYGYTFGSGTRLTVV.

A few counts support this clone. This chain uses TRBV11-1 with TRBJ1-1; D gene uncertain. The CDR3 is made up of 12 amino acids. Germline V CDR1 and CDR2: SGHAT, FQDESV (reference sequence). Trimming pared 5 bases from V and 2 bases from J, leaving 6 bases between. The CDR3 loop reads CASSLHNTEAFF. The CDR3 DNA follows: TGTGCCAGCAGCCTTCACAACACTGAAGCTTTCTTT.

The chain links TRBV6-6 to TRBJ1-5; D gene ambiguous. This CDR3 contains 13 residues. Germline lookup yields CDR1 MNHNY and CDR2 SVGAGI (reference sequence). Trimming took 2 bases from V and 0 from J, leaving 2 bases between them. The CDR3 region is CASSYGSNQPQHF. CDR3 nucleotides: TGTGCCAGCAGTTACGGTAGCAATCAGCCCCAGCATTTT.

The V gene is TRBV2, the J gene TRBJ2-7; a weak D match, TRBD1 (6 bases). CDR3 length equals 13 residues. CDR1 is SNHLY, CDR2 FYNNEI, per germline. The ends were cut back, 4 bases at V and 3 bases at J, with 10 bases in the middle. The CDR3 DNA is TGTGCCAGCAGTGGGGACACCAACTACGAGCAGTACTTC. It codes for CASSGDTNYEQYF.

This chain connects TRBV4-2 to TRBJ1-1; a weak D match, TRBD1 (5 bases). The CDR3 has 15 amino acids. Trimming removed 4 bases at V and 0 bases at J, with 12 bases between. CDR1 and CDR2 (germline): LGHNA, YNFKEQ. CDR3 residues: CASSPPGRLNTEAFF. In nucleotides, the CDR3 is TGTGCCAGCAGCCCCCCGGGACGGTTGAACACTGAAGCTTTCTTT.

The V call is TRBV19, the J call TRBJ2-3; D not resolved. The germline V and J ends were trimmed by 2 bases and 4 bases, with 10 bases remaining between them. This CDR3 is built from 14 residues. CDR1 is LNHDA and CDR2 is SQIVND in the germline V gene (reference sequence). CDR3 in DNA: TGTGCCAGTAGTATAAGGTCAGCAGCAGATACGCAGTATTTT. Translated, it gives CASSIRSAADTQYF.